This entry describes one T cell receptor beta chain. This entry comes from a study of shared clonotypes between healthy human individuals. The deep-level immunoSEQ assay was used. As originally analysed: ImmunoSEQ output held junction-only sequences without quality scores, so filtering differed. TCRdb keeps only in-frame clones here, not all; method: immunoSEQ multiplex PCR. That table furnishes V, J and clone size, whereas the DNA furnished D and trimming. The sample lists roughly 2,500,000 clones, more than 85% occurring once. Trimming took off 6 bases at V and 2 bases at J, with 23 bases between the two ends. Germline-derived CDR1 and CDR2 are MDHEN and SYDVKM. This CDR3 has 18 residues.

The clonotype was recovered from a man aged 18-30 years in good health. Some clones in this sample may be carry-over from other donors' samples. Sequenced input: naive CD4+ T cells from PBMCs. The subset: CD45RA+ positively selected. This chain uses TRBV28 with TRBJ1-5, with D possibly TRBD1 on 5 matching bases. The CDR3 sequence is CASSPARQGVYGNQPQHF. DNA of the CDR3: TGTGCCAGCAGCCCCGCCCGTCAGGGTGTGTACGGCAATCAGCCCCAGCATTTT.